The rows below give T cell receptor beta chains drawn from one sample of a study of CD8+ T cells in alopecia areata. This table comes from immunoSEQ multiplex PCR, and its TCRdb copy is limited to in-frame clones, with some not included. The sample lists around 65,000 clones; more than 40% were seen once. The sample was CD8+ T cells sorted from blood, taken at week 0. Receptor source: a human donor with alopecia areata. Each CDR3 is given with its conserved first and last residue. Each record gives: clone size, J gene, CDR3 length, D gene, V gene, CDR3 protein, CDR3 DNA. The D gene is left open where the match is weak. Part of the rows lack a size; the others show once, few, many or a class for expanded clones.

NA,TRBJ2-7,12,NA,TRBV7-9,CASSRYANEQYF,TGTGCCAGCAGCCGATACGCAAACGAGCAGTACTTC
NA,TRBJ2-5,14,TRBD2,TRBV28,CASRRVWGGETQYF,TGTGCCAGCAGGAGGGTTTGGGGGGGAGAGACCCAGTACTTC
NA,TRBJ2-7,13,TRBD1,TRBV4-1,CATGQGDVYEQYF,TGCGCGACGGGCCAGGGGGACGTATACGAGCAGTACTTC
NA,TRBJ2-2,12,NA,TRBV6-4,CASSPSFGELFF,TGTGCCAGCAGTCCGAGTTTCGGGGAGCTGTTTTTT
once,TRBJ1-1,14,NA,TRBV13,CASSVLGAEAEAFF,TGTGCCAGCAGCGTCCTGGGGGCTGAAGCTGAAGCTTTCTTT
NA,TRBJ2-7,14,TRBD2,TRBV27,CASSLGTSIGEQYF,TGTGCCAGCAGCCTCGGGACTAGCATAGGCGAGCAGTACTTC
many,TRBJ2-7,16,TRBD1,TRBV30,CAWKYEGQGPSYEQYF,TGTGCCTGGAAGTATGAAGGACAGGGGCCTTCCTACGAGCAGTACTTC
NA,TRBJ2-2,15,NA,TRBV25-1,CASSARVGKDGELFF,TGTGCCAGCAGTGCCCGTGTTGGGAAGGACGGGGAGCTGTTTTTT
few,TRBJ1-2,14,NA,TRBV27,CASSQQGLVYGYTF,TGTGCCAGCAGTCAACAGGGCTTAGTCTATGGCTACACCTTC
NA,TRBJ1-5,13,NA,TRBV29-1,CSVTQGAGQPQHF,TGCAGCGTGACACAGGGAGCGGGTCAGCCCCAGCATTTT
NA,TRBJ2-3,15,NA,TRBV14,CASSQRRRGTDTQYF,TGTGCCAGCAGCCAACGGAGGCGGGGCACAGATACGCAGTATTTT
NA,TRBJ2-7,14,NA,TRBV7-2,CASSQDRQGSEQYF,TGCGCCAGCAGCCAAGATCGGCAGGGGAGCGAGCAGTACTTC
NA,TRBJ2-7,14,NA,TRBV15,CATSRDLGAGEQYF,TGTGCCACCAGCAGAGATCTGGGAGCTGGCGAGCAGTACTTC
few,TRBJ2-3,16,NA,TRBV23-1,CASSQSSPFSTDTQYF,TGCGCCAGCAGTCAAAGCTCGCCCTTCAGCACAGATACGCAGTATTTT
NA,TRBJ2-4,11,NA,TRBV20-1,CSARIGAVQYF,TGCAGTGCTAGAATTGGAGCTGTTCAGTACTTC
NA,TRBJ2-2,15,TRBD2,TRBV7-3,CASSLVVAGAGELFF,TGTGCCAGCAGCTTAGTGGTAGCGGGAGCCGGGGAGCTGTTTTTT